This TCR beta chain was documented in a study of T cell responses to AZD1222 COVID-19 vaccine. The V end was cut by 1 base, the J end by 2 bases, with 9 bases between. From germline, CDR1 is SGHDT and CDR2 YYEEEE. The length of the CDR3 is 15 residues. Overall study findings and caveats: Regions 160-218 and 743-854 dominated among vaccine-associated CD4 TCRs spanning spike. Regions left unmutated in variants are reportedly the target of nearly half of spike-specific TCRs. Two AZD1222 doses significantly raised spike-specific TCR breadth and depth over controls. Only a handful of AZD1222 recipients, six or seven in all, had baseline seropositivity.

Some clones are missing from TCRdb's copy, which holds only in-frame ones; the method was immunoSEQ multiplex PCR. The table records 140,000 to 150,000 clones, roughly 90% of them present only once. As concerns this clone: Antigen specificity is unknown.

This rearrangement joins TRBV5-6 to TRBJ2-2; no definite D call. The sequence derives from an adult who received the AZD1222 COVID-19 vaccine. The sample was peripheral blood, taken 28 days after the second AZD1222 dose. This CDR3 is CASSLYNSNTGELFF. The CDR3 DNA reads TGTGCCAGCAGCTTGTATAACTCTAACACCGGGGAGCTGTTTTTT.